A selection of T cell receptor beta chains follows, all from one sample in a study of control samples from healthy donors and cancer patients. Only in-frame clones appear in the TCRdb table, and some are missing; sequencing was by immunoSEQ multiplex PCR. Seen here are tens of thousands of clones, roughly 91% observed once, and the top ten hold about 7.6%. The sequenced sample was blood. All receptors derive from a woman aged 60-70 years in good health. Each CDR3 is given with its conserved first and last residue. Fields, in order: CDR3 DNA, CDR3 protein, J gene, clone size, V gene, D gene. A D gene is named only where the DNA matches it firmly. Only some rows state a clone size, as once, few, many or a class for expanded clones.

TGCGCCAGCTCGGGACAGGGGAACACCGGGGAGCTGTTTTTT,CASSGQGNTGELFF,TRBJ2-2,-,TRBV5-1,TRBD1
TGTGCCAGCAGTGATAGATTTGGGGGGCCGGACACCGGGGAGCTGTTTTTT,CASSDRFGGPDTGELFF,TRBJ2-2,-,TRBV6-8,-
TGTGCCAGCAGTTTCGGGACTAGCGGGACTATCGAGCAGCACTTC,CASSFGTSGTIEQHF,TRBJ2-5,-,TRBV3-1/TRBV3-2,TRBD2
TGTGCCAGCAGTTACATGCCCGAAGAGCAGTTCTTC,CASSYMPEEQFF,TRBJ2-1,-,TRBV6-2/TRBV6-3,-
TGTGCCAGCAGCTTAATGACGGTGAATCAGCCCCAGCATTTT,CASSLMTVNQPQHF,TRBJ1-5,once,TRBV7-2,-
TGCAGTGCTAGTTTTCGACAGGGCCGTAGAGGGAGCTACACCTTC,CSASFRQGRRGSYTF,TRBJ1-2,-,TRBV20-1,TRBD1
TGTGCCAGCAGACAAGCGACAGAGGCTAACTATGGCTACACCTTC,CASRQATEANYGYTF,TRBJ1-2,-,TRBV21-1,-
TGTGCCAGCACCTTAGCGGGAGTAAGCTCCTACGAGCAGTACTTC,CASTLAGVSSYEQYF,TRBJ2-7,once,TRBV2,TRBD2
TGTGCCAGCAGCTTGGGACTCTCGGGCTCCTACAATGAGCAGTTCTTC,CASSLGLSGSYNEQFF,TRBJ2-1,-,TRBV11-2,-
TGTGCCAGTAGACTTAGCGGGAGCCAAGAGACCCAGTACTTC,CASRLSGSQETQYF,TRBJ2-5,-,TRBV19,TRBD2
TGTGCCAGTAGAGCAGGCTCTGGGGCCAACGTCCTGACTTTC,CASRAGSGANVLTF,TRBJ2-6,-,TRBV19,-
TGTGCCAGCAGTTACGGAACTAGCGGGATCGTGGGGAAATACAATGAGCAGTTCTTC,CASSYGTSGIVGKYNEQFF,TRBJ2-1,-,TRBV6-2/TRBV6-3,TRBD2
TGCGCCAGCAGCCAAGAAGGTGCGTTGGCAGGGGGCAGCTATGGCTACACCTTC,CASSQEGALAGGSYGYTF,TRBJ1-2,-,TRBV4-3,TRBD1
TGTGCCACCAGCAAACCCATGAAAATGACAGGCTACAATGAGCAGTTCTTC,CATSKPMKMTGYNEQFF,TRBJ2-1,-,TRBV15,-
TGTGCCAGCAGTTTATCTGGCAGGGCTGAAGCTTTCTTT,CASSLSGRAEAFF,TRBJ1-1,-,TRBV27,-
TGCGCCAGCAGCTTAGGTGGCAGCTATAGCAATCAGCCCCAGCATTTT,CASSLGGSYSNQPQHF,TRBJ1-5,-,TRBV5-1,-
TGTGCCAGTTCTTATACAGGGAACTATGGCTACACCTTC,CASSYTGNYGYTF,TRBJ1-2,-,TRBV9,-
TGCGCCAGCAGCCTTATACGGACGGTGAACACTGAAGCTTTCTTT,CASSLIRTVNTEAFF,TRBJ1-1,-,TRBV4-3,-
TGTGCCAGCAGCGTAGTACCGCGACCCGGGAGCCATGAGCAGTTCTTC,CASSVVPRPGSHEQFF,TRBJ2-1,-,TRBV9,-
TGTGCCAGCAGCCAAGCTTCCCAGGGGGCGGCCGGGGAGCTGTTTTTT,CASSQASQGAAGELFF,TRBJ2-2,-,TRBV3-1/TRBV3-2,TRBD1
TGTGCCAGCAGTGAAGCCCGCAATCAGCCCCAGCATTTT,CASSEARNQPQHF,TRBJ1-5,few,TRBV6-1,-
TGTGCCAGCAGGTCACGGGACGCCGTAGGAGAGACCCAGTACTTC,CASRSRDAVGETQYF,TRBJ2-5,-,TRBV28,-
TGCGCCAGCAGTCGCCGCCCCGGGGACAAAGGCACTGAAGCTTTCTTT,CASSRRPGDKGTEAFF,TRBJ1-1,-,TRBV23-1,-
TGTGCCAGCAGTTACCAGGGACCCGGCTACACCTTC,CASSYQGPGYTF,TRBJ1-2,-,TRBV28,-
TGCAGCGTCGGACAGGAGGGGGAAAAACTGTTTTTT,CSVGQEGEKLFF,TRBJ1-4,-,TRBV29-1,TRBD1
TGTGCCAGCACCTTTACCCTCACGGGGTACCAAGAGACCCAGTACTTC,CASTFTLTGYQETQYF,TRBJ2-5,-,TRBV3-1/TRBV3-2,-
TGTGCCAGCAGCTTAGAGGTTTCACGGGGCTGGCAGCCCCAGCATTTT,CASSLEVSRGWQPQHF,TRBJ1-5,once,TRBV7-2,-
TGCGCCAGCAGCCAAACCGGCCCCGGGGGTGGAAACACCATATATTTT,CASSQTGPGGGNTIYF,TRBJ1-3,-,TRBV4-1,-
TGCGCCAGCAGCCCCCCACCCCCCCTAGCGGGGGGGAATGAGCAGTTCTTC,CASSPPPPLAGGNEQFF,TRBJ2-1,-,TRBV4-1,TRBD2
TGTGCCAGTAGTATCGGGGGCTCTCAAGAGACCCAGTACTTC,CASSIGGSQETQYF,TRBJ2-5,-,TRBV19,-
TGTGCCAGCAGTTTAGATACCCGGGCGGCTTTCTTT,CASSLDTRAAFF,TRBJ1-1,once,TRBV28,-
TGTGCCAGCAGCCCCCCACCTAGCGGGGCCACCGAACGTCCCTACGAGCAGTACTTC,CASSPPPSGATERPYEQYF,TRBJ2-7,-,TRBV3-1/TRBV3-2,TRBD2
TGTGCCAGCAGCCTCAGGAAGGAAAAACTGTTTTTT,CASSLRKEKLFF,TRBJ1-4,-,TRBV3-1/TRBV3-2,-
TGTGCCACCAGCAGGAGGACTAGCGGGGGCAATGAGCAGTTCTTC,CATSRRTSGGNEQFF,TRBJ2-1,-,TRBV15,TRBD2
TGCGCCAGCAGACGAAACTATGGCTACACCTTC,CASRRNYGYTF,TRBJ1-2,-,TRBV10-2,-
TGTGCCAGCAGCGTCGGGACTAGAAACTCCTACGAGCAGTACTTC,CASSVGTRNSYEQYF,TRBJ2-7,-,TRBV9,TRBD2
TGTGCCAGCAGTGGGGGAGGCAATCAGCCCCAGCATTTT,CASSGGGNQPQHF,TRBJ1-5,-,TRBV11-3,-
TGCAGCGTTGAGGACAGGGAGAACACTGAAGCTTTCTTT,CSVEDRENTEAFF,TRBJ1-1,-,TRBV29-1,TRBD1
TGTGCCAGCAGTTGGCAGCTACAAGAGACCCAGTACTTC,CASSWQLQETQYF,TRBJ2-5,once,TRBV28,-
TGCGCCAGCAGTCAATCGAGGGATAGCTCTGAAGCTTTCTTT,CASSQSRDSSEAFF,TRBJ1-1,-,TRBV23-1,-
TGTGCCAGCAGCGGGCGACTAGCGGGGGTAACAGATACGCAGTATTTT,CASSGRLAGVTDTQYF,TRBJ2-3,-,TRBV9,TRBD2
TGCGCCAGCAGCTTACAGGGTCGCGAGCAGTACTTC,CASSLQGREQYF,TRBJ2-7,-,TRBV5-1,-
TGTGCCAGCAGCCAGAGGGGCGGGGGGCCGGATACGCAGTATTTT,CASSQRGGGPDTQYF,TRBJ2-3,few,TRBV3-1/TRBV3-2,TRBD2
TGTGCCAGCAGTTTATGGCAGGGGGCGCGAACTGAAGCTTTCTTT,CASSLWQGARTEAFF,TRBJ1-1,few,TRBV27,TRBD1
TGTGCCAGCAGCCAAACGGGGGGCCAGAGCTCCTACAATGAGCAGTTCTTC,CASSQTGGQSSYNEQFF,TRBJ2-1,-,TRBV2,-
TGTGCCAGCAGTTACTCGAGAAGATATAATTCACCCCTCCACTTT,CASSYSRRYNSPLHF,TRBJ1-6,once,TRBV6-6,-
TGTGCCAGCTCACCAGTGGCAGGGCAGGCCGAATATGGCTACACCTTC,CASSPVAGQAEYGYTF,TRBJ1-2,-,TRBV18,-
TGCGCCAGCAGCCCCGGAGAGTTTGGTTGGGATGAGCAGTTCTTC,CASSPGEFGWDEQFF,TRBJ2-1,-,TRBV4-1,-
TGTGCCACCAGTGAGCCCCGGGACAGGGAGTTTGGCTTTGGCTCCTACGAGCAGTACTTC,CATSEPRDREFGFGSYEQYF,TRBJ2-7,-,TRBV24-1,TRBD1
TGTGCCAGCAGTCCCGGGGTTGGATACTATGGCTACACCTTC,CASSPGVGYYGYTF,TRBJ1-2,-,TRBV27,-